This T cell receptor (beta chain) was captured by sequencing in a study of cytomegalovirus exposure and HLA in healthy donors. Findings and limits, study-wide: Sequencing had likely introduced a cluster of highly shared sequence variants as an artifact.

The study ran its PCR with 60 Vbeta and 13 Jbeta primers. Clones were sequenced by immunoSEQ multiplex PCR, and TCRdb holds only the in-frame ones, with some missing. The sample yields 250,000 to 350,000 clones, about 80% seen once. The sample holds one count of this clone. What it binds is not known. Sequenced sample: PBMCs. This receptor was identified in a girl aged 2-10 years in good health and CMV-seronegative.

CDR3 DNA sequence: TGTGCCAGCAGCTTAGGTCTAGCGTACAATGAGCAGTTCTTC. The encoded protein is CASSLGLAYNEQFF. J is TRBJ2-1 and V is TRBV7-3, with TRBD2 as a possible D gene (6 bases). This CDR3 has 14 amino acids. Trimming left V 2 bases short and J 4 bases short, with 9 bases between. Germline loops: CDR1 SGHTA, CDR2 FQGTGA.